This is a list of T cell receptor beta chains from one sample in a study of blood T cell repertoires in COVID-19. Measured with immunoSEQ multiplex PCR; TCRdb has only the in-frame clones, and not every one. The sample records about 150,000 clones, roughly 88% being singletons. Sequencing input: peripheral blood. These receptors were collected from a man between 18 and 29 years old with COVID-19, enrolled during active disease. The CDR3 runs from the conserved cysteine through the conserved F or W. A D gene is named only where the DNA matches it firmly. Size is omitted from some rows. Given values are once, few, many or a class for expanded clones.

V gene	clone size	J gene	D gene	CDR3 DNA	CDR3 protein
TRBV28	NA	TRBJ2-7	TRBD1	TGTGCCAGCAGTTCCCGGACAGGGGACTTATACGAGCAGTACTTC	CASSSRTGDLYEQYF
TRBV3-1/TRBV3-2	NA	TRBJ2-7	NA	TGTGCCAGCAGCCAGACCCCCCGGAGGAGTTACGAGCAGTACTTC	CASSQTPRRSYEQYF
TRBV6-5	NA	TRBJ2-1	NA	TGTGCCAGCAGTTACGTTTCGACAGCTTACAATGAGCAGTTCTTC	CASSYVSTAYNEQFF
TRBV29-1	NA	TRBJ1-5	NA	TGCAGCGTTGGGGGGGGCGGGGATGATCAGCCCCAGCATTTT	CSVGGGGDDQPQHF
TRBV27	NA	TRBJ2-7	TRBD2	TGTGCCAGCATCCGGGGAGGGGAGCAGTACTTC	CASIRGGEQYF
TRBV5-6	NA	TRBJ1-1	NA	TGTGCCAGCAGCGCACAGAACACTGAAGCTTTCTTT	CASSAQNTEAFF
TRBV30	NA	TRBJ2-7	TRBD1	TGTGCCTGGACAGGCAGGGGGTTATCCTACGAGCAGTACTTC	CAWTGRGLSYEQYF
TRBV11-1	NA	TRBJ1-3	TRBD1	TGTGCCAGCAGCTTTAACCCAGGGGGCTCTGGAAACACCATATATTTT	CASSFNPGGSGNTIYF
TRBV2	NA	TRBJ2-3	NA	TGTGCCAGCATCCGGGAGAGCACAGATACGCAGTATTTT	CASIRESTDTQYF
TRBV7-6	NA	TRBJ2-7	TRBD2	TGTGCCAGCAGCTTCGGCGGGAGCCTCCTCTACGAGCAGTACTTC	CASSFGGSLLYEQYF
TRBV5-4	NA	TRBJ2-1	TRBD1	TGTGCCAGCAGCTTAGGGACAGGGGGATACAATGAGCAGTTCTTC	CASSLGTGGYNEQFF
TRBV5-4	NA	TRBJ2-7	NA	TGTGCCAGCAGCCCTGACCGGGGTTACGAGCAGTACTTC	CASSPDRGYEQYF
TRBV5-4	NA	TRBJ2-7	NA	TGTGCCAGCAGTTTCCTCAGGGGCCGGGACGAGCAGTACTTC	CASSFLRGRDEQYF
TRBV2	few	TRBJ1-2	TRBD1	TGTGCCAGCAGTGAAGCGCGGCAGGGGGGAATCGTCTATGGCTACACCTTC	CASSEARQGGIVYGYTF